This T cell receptor (beta chain) is from a study of vaccination effects on CD4 cells after COVID-19. Per germline, CDR1 DFQATT and CDR2 SNEGSKA (reference sequence). The CDR3 loop spans 15 amino acids. Trimming stripped 3 bases from V and 1 base from J, with 15 bases between. Concerning this clone: Its antigen is unknown.

The culture ran for nine to ten days, and then CD4+ T cells were isolated. As their vaccination, participants received two doses of either BNT162b2 or mRNA-1273. Profiled with immunoSEQ multiplex PCR; TCRdb holds only in-frame clones, not every one. The sample shows about 45,000 clones, around 70% of them seen only once. The sequence derives from a human donor who received a COVID-19 vaccine. The V and J genes are TRBV20-1 and TRBJ1-1; no clear D gene. Material: CD4+ T cells from PBMCs cultured without peptide, obtained after COVID-19 vaccination. CDR3 loop: CSASKLGGGNTEAFF. The CDR3 DNA follows: TGCAGTGCTAGTAAGCTAGGAGGCGGGAACACTGAAGCTTTCTTT.